What follows is one T cell receptor beta chain and its context. Its antigen is unknown. This CDR3 has 17 residues. Germline loops: CDR1 SNHLY, CDR2 FYNNEI. With 8 bases removed from V and 0 bases from J, the gap between germline ends came to 23 bases. With 60 Vbeta and 13 Jbeta primers, the PCR was carried out. Sequenced by immunoSEQ multiplex PCR; TCRdb stores in-frame clones only, minus some. Here the sample spans approximately 140,000 clones, 60% to 70% being singletons. These data originate in a study of cytomegalovirus exposure and HLA in healthy donors. Points from the study as a whole: For TCR beta chains, V- and J-gene trimming was later linked to a missense DCLRE1C variant. For most subjects, TCR beta sequences were reported to predict HLA-A and HLA-B alleles with accuracy. Sequencing had likely introduced a cluster of highly shared sequence variants as an artifact.

The chain couples TRBV2 to TRBJ2-7; possibly TRBD1 for D (5 bases). Sequencing input: PBMCs. The TCR comes from a woman aged 55-70 years in good health and CMV-seropositive. CDR3 sequence (DNA): TGTGCCAGCTCAGGAACCTTTACAGGCCTCACCTCCTACGAGCAGTACTTC. It codes for CASSGTFTGLTSYEQYF.